This T cell receptor (beta chain) was sequenced during a study of CD8+ T cells in alopecia areata. The wider study: Severity scoring for treated patients was based on the percentage of affected scalp area. Study results and limitations: With patients, TCR sharing proved less clear than in mice, a difference possibly related to HLA. Sequencing of scalp samples also includes resident alphabeta T cells from normal skin.

The CDR3 covers 17 residues. Germline CDR1 and CDR2: SGHVS and FQNEAQ. Trimming left V 4 bases short and J 0 bases short, with 16 bases between. Extracted RNA was reverse transcribed, and the resulting cDNA served as sequencing template. The method was immunoSEQ multiplex PCR; TCRdb's version includes in-frame clones alone and lacks a portion of them. The sample contains roughly 190,000 clones, 55% to 70% of which appear only once. About this clone itself: Its antigen is still unknown.

The treatment here: oral pan-JAK inhibitor, 5-10 mg twice daily. Researchers took lesional scalp punch biopsies and peripheral blood from people who were alopecia areata patients. This TCR came from a human donor with alopecia areata. The chain recombines TRBV7-8 with TRBJ1-3; the D is unclear. Sample: CD4+ T cells sorted from blood, taken at week 4, from a patient treated with tofacitinib. CDR3 amino acids: CASSSLVRLASGNTIYF. The DNA of the CDR3 is TGTGCCAGCAGCTCTTTGGTCCGACTCGCCTCTGGAAACACCATATATTTT.